Listed below are T cell receptor beta chains from one sample, sequenced in a study of blood T cell repertoires in COVID-19. The protocol was immunoSEQ multiplex PCR, while the TCRdb copy is restricted to in-frame clones and leaves out a portion. The sample holds 200,000 to 250,000 clones, around four fifths seen once. The sample taken for sequencing was peripheral blood. Receptors were obtained from a woman at least 80 years old with COVID-19, enrolled during active disease. The CDR3 runs from the conserved cysteine through the conserved F or W. The D gene is left open where the match is weak. Clone size is given for some rows only: seen once, a few or many times, or a class if the clone is expanded.

size | J | D | V | CDR3 | DNA
- | TRBJ1-2 | TRBD1 | TRBV7-2 | CASSQYYRGMDGYTF | TGTGCCAGCAGCCAATATTACAGGGGGATGGATGGCTACACCTTC
- | TRBJ1-2 | - | TRBV28 | CASKRQGHQGYGYTF | TGTGCCAGCAAACGCCAGGGCCATCAAGGCTATGGCTACACCTTC
- | TRBJ2-1 | TRBD1 | TRBV3-1/TRBV3-2 | CASSQRQGEFVHNEQFF | TGTGCCAGCAGCCAACGACAGGGAGAATTTGTCCACAATGAGCAGTTCTTC
- | TRBJ2-7 | - | TRBV4-1 | CASSRGQGVDEQYF | TGCGCCAGCAGCCGAGGCCAGGGCGTTGACGAGCAGTACTTC
- | TRBJ2-1 | - | TRBV14 | CASSQVRSLGVHEQFF | TGTGCCAGCAGCCAAGTAAGGTCCCTAGGTGTCCATGAGCAGTTCTTC
- | TRBJ1-2 | - | TRBV7-8 | CASSLAGDYGYTF | TGTGCCAGCAGCTTGGCCGGGGACTATGGCTACACCTTC
- | TRBJ2-5 | - | TRBV29-1 | CSVVASQAPRETQYF | TGCAGCGTTGTAGCCTCACAGGCCCCCCGGGAGACCCAGTACTTC
- | TRBJ2-1 | - | TRBV3-1/TRBV3-2 | CASSSLGDEQFF | TGTGCCAGCAGCTCCTTAGGGGATGAGCAGTTCTTC
once | TRBJ1-5 | TRBD1 | TRBV7-2 | CASSFDRGQPQHF | TGTGCCAGCAGCTTTGACAGGGGACAGCCCCAGCATTTT
- | TRBJ2-7 | TRBD2 | TRBV28 | CASTRGGASFEQYF | TGTGCCAGCACCCGGGGGGGGGCAAGTTTCGAGCAGTACTTC
- | TRBJ2-7 | - | TRBV25-1 | CASSESTALGNEQYF | TGTGCCAGCAGTGAAAGCACAGCCCTGGGCAACGAGCAGTACTTC
- | TRBJ2-5 | TRBD1 | TRBV28 | CASRPPPRGRGPETQYF | TGTGCCAGCAGGCCACCCCCGCGGGGCAGGGGGCCGGAGACCCAGTACTTC
- | TRBJ2-7 | - | TRBV6-2/TRBV6-3 | CASSYRSKLIDEQYF | TGTGCCAGCAGTTACCGTAGCAAGCTCATCGACGAGCAGTACTTC
- | TRBJ2-2 | - | TRBV5-1 | CASKFSDTGELFF | TGCGCCAGCAAGTTTTCGGACACCGGGGAGCTGTTTTTT
- | TRBJ1-5 | - | TRBV5-1 | CASSSGGSNQPQHF | TGCGCCAGCAGCTCCGGGGGGAGCAATCAGCCCCAGCATTTT
- | TRBJ2-3 | - | TRBV7-3 | CASSPGGDTQYF | TGTGCCAGCAGCCCGGGTGGAGATACGCAGTATTTT
- | TRBJ1-5 | - | TRBV30 | CAWGQNSNQPQHF | TGTGCCTGGGGACAGAATAGCAATCAGCCCCAGCATTTT
- | TRBJ2-5 | - | TRBV7-9 | CASSSTQGGRETQYF | TGTGCCAGCAGCTCGACTCAGGGAGGCCGGGAGACCCAGTACTTC
- | TRBJ2-7 | - | TRBV19 | CASRERRSSYEQYF | TGTGCCAGTAGGGAACGACGGAGCTCCTACGAGCAGTACTTC
- | TRBJ1-2 | TRBD1 | TRBV6-4 | CARYRGHGYTF | TGTGCCAGATACAGGGGGCATGGCTACACCTTC
- | TRBJ2-1 | TRBD1 | TRBV7-3 | CASSPPGQGAFRDEQFF | TGTGCCAGCAGCCCCCCCGGACAGGGAGCCTTTCGGGATGAGCAGTTCTTC
- | TRBJ2-3 | - | TRBV18 | CASSPGGADTQYF | TGTGCCAGCTCACCCGGAGGGGCAGATACGCAGTATTTT
- | TRBJ2-1 | - | TRBV27 | CARVAVEQFF | TGTGCCAGAGTAGCGGTAGAGCAGTTCTTC
- | TRBJ2-1 | TRBD2 | TRBV5-5 | CASSLAPPGLAGDPMEQFF | TGTGCCAGCAGCTTGGCCCCACCTGGACTAGCGGGAGACCCGATGGAGCAGTTCTTC
- | TRBJ1-2 | - | TRBV28 | CASLGVGARYGYTF | TGTGCCAGCTTAGGGGTGGGGGCCCGTTATGGCTACACCTTC
- | TRBJ1-4 | - | TRBV30 | CAWSVSEKLFF | TGTGCCTGGAGTGTAAGCGAAAAACTGTTTTTT
- | TRBJ1-1 | - | TRBV28 | CASSSHQGLSTEAFF | TGTGCCAGCAGCTCGCACCAGGGGTTGAGTACTGAAGCTTTCTTT
- | TRBJ2-3 | - | TRBV12-3/TRBV12-4 | CASGGSTDTQYF | TGTGCCAGCGGCGGGTCCACAGATACGCAGTATTTT
- | TRBJ1-2 | - | TRBV30 | CAWTAGGYGYTF | TGTGCCTGGACAGCCGGGGGCTATGGCTACACCTTC
- | TRBJ1-2 | - | TRBV18 | CASSSRSVEGYTF | TGTGCCAGCTCATCGCGCTCGGTAGAGGGCTACACCTTC
- | TRBJ2-7 | - | TRBV10-3 | CAISTTYEQYF | TGTGCCATCAGTACTACCTACGAGCAGTACTTC
- | TRBJ2-3 | TRBD2 | TRBV9 | CASSVGAGGPIDTQYF | TGTGCCAGCAGCGTAGGGGCGGGAGGGCCGATAGATACGCAGTATTTT
few | TRBJ1-2 | - | TRBV15 | CATSKVDGAFYGYTF | TGTGCCACCAGCAAGGTAGACGGAGCCTTTTATGGCTACACCTTC
- | TRBJ1-1 | - | TRBV6-5 | CASTPPGRGTEAFF | TGTGCCAGCACTCCTCCAGGGAGGGGCACTGAAGCTTTCTTT
- | TRBJ1-1 | TRBD1 | TRBV18 | CASSPSGTGQNTEAFF | TGTGCCAGCTCACCAAGCGGGACAGGGCAGAACACTGAAGCTTTCTTT
- | TRBJ1-5 | - | TRBV3-1/TRBV3-2 | CASSQGSNQPQHF | TGTGCCAGCAGCCAGGGCAGCAATCAGCCCCAGCATTTT
- | TRBJ1-1 | TRBD1 | TRBV5-1 | CASSTGDRSNTEAFF | TGCGCCAGCAGCACGGGGGACAGATCTAACACTGAAGCTTTCTTT
once | TRBJ2-1 | TRBD1 | TRBV7-9 | CASSTRGRSNEQFF | TGTGCCAGCAGTACTAGGGGGCGCAGCAATGAGCAGTTCTTC
- | TRBJ2-3 | - | TRBV30 | CAWDTSTDTQYF | TGTGCCTGGGATACTAGCACAGATACGCAGTATTTT
- | TRBJ2-5 | - | TRBV4-1 | CASSQGGRDGETQYF | TGCGCCAGCAGCCAAGGAGGGAGAGATGGGGAGACCCAGTACTTC
- | TRBJ1-5 | - | TRBV18 | CASSPPETGNQPQHF | TGTGCCAGCTCACCACCAGAGACAGGCAATCAGCCCCAGCATTTT
- | TRBJ2-7 | - | TRBV6-5 | CASSFRGSGEQYF | TGTGCCAGCAGCTTCAGGGGAAGTGGGGAGCAGTACTTC
- | TRBJ2-5 | - | TRBV5-1 | CASSSGVQETQYF | TGCGCCAGCAGCTCAGGGGTCCAAGAGACCCAGTACTTC
- | TRBJ2-1 | TRBD2 | TRBV5-4 | CASSLTSGTYNEQFF | TGTGCCAGCAGCTTAACAAGCGGGACCTACAATGAGCAGTTCTTC
- | TRBJ1-4 | TRBD1 | TRBV27 | CASRQRTGGYNEKLFF | TGTGCCAGCAGACAACGTACAGGGGGATATAATGAAAAACTGTTTTTT
- | TRBJ1-1 | - | TRBV7-3 | CASSLDFWSEAFF | TGTGCCAGCAGCTTAGATTTCTGGAGTGAAGCTTTCTTT
- | TRBJ1-4 | - | TRBV2 | CASSRSGGTNEKLFF | TGTGCCAGCAGTCGATCGGGGGGAACTAATGAAAAACTGTTTTTT
- | TRBJ2-5 | TRBD1 | TRBV5-1 | CASSWDRSQTTQYF | TGCGCCAGCAGCTGGGACAGATCCCAAACGACCCAGTACTTC
- | TRBJ2-7 | - | TRBV4-1 | CASSPSGPNSYEQYF | TGCGCCAGCAGCCCTTCTGGGCCCAACTCCTACGAGCAGTACTTC